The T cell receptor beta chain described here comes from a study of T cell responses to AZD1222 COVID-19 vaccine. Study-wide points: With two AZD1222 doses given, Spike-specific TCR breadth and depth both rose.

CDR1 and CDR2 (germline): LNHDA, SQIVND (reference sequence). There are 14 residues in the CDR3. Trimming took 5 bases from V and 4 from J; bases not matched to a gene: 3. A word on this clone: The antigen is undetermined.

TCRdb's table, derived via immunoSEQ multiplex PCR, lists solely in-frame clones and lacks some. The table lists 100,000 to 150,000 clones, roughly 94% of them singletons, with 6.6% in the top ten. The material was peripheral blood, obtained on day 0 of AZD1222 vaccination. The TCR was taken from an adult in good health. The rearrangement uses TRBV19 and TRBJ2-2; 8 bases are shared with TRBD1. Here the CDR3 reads CASSGTGPTGELFF. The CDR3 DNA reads TGTGCCAGTAGTGGGACAGGTCCCACCGGGGAGCTGTTTTTT.